This T cell receptor (beta chain) was captured in a study of T cells in Graves' hyperthyroidism and ophthalmopathy. General observations from the study: Most thyroid clonotypes with frequency above 0.001 were detected in blood.

The TCR beta CDR3 regions underwent amplification using RNA transcripts as the source. TCR CDR3 underwent first-round RT-PCR with the HTBI primer set. TCRdb analysed the multiplex PCR reads with MiXCR anew, one entry per CDR3 protein. The sample lists 250,000 to 300,000 distinct CDR3 sequences, around 15% occurring once. Lactation, pregnancy, other autoimmune disease or uncontrolled infection excluded patients. A roughly 9.1 ml volume of fresh peripheral blood provided the PBMCs. This clonotype came up many times. Its cognate antigen is unknown. This TCR came from a middle-aged woman with Graves' hyperthyroidism. Sequenced material: blood.

The CDR3 sequence: CSALSDFYLYEQYF. In DNA, the CDR3 is TGCAGTGCTCTTAGCGACTTCTACCTCTACGAGCAGTACTTC. The chain has TRBV20-1 and TRBJ2-7, with a tentative D call TRBD2 (5 bases). The germline CDR1 and CDR2 sequences are DFQATT and SNEGSKA (reference sequence). The V end lost 5 bases, the J end lost 3 bases, and 17 bases lay between the germline ends. The CDR3 extends over 14 amino acids.